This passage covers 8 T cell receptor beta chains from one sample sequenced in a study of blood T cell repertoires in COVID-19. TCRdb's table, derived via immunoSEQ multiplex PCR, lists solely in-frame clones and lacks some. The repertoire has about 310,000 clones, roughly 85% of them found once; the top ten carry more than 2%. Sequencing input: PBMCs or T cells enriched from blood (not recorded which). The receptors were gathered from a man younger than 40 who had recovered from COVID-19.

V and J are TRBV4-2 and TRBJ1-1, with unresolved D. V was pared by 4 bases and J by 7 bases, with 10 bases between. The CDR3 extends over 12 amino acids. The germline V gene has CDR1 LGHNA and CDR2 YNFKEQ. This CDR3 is CASSPSPHEAFF. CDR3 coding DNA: TGTGCCAGCAGCCCGAGCCCCCATGAAGCTTTCTTT.

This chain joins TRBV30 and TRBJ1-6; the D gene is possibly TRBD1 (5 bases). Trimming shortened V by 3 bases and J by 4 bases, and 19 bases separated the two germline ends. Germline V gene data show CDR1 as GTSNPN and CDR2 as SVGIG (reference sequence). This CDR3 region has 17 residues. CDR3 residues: CAWSYSPGTLYNSPLHF. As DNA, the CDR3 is TGTGCCTGGAGCTACTCCCCCGGGACTTTGTATAATTCACCCCTCCACTTT.

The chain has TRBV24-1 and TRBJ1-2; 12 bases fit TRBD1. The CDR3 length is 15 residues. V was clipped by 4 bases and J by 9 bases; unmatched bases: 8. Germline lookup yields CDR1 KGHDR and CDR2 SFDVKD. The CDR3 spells CATSDPGQGAVSYTF. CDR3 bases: TGTGCCACCAGTGACCCGGGACAGGGGGCCGTCAGCTACACCTTC.

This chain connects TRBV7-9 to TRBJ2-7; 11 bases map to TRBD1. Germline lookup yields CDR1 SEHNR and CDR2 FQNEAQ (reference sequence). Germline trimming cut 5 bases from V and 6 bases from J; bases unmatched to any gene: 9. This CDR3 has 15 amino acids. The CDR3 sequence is CASSLAPGQGGEQYF. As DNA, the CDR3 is TGTGCCAGCAGCCTCGCCCCGGGACAGGGGGGCGAGCAGTACTTC.

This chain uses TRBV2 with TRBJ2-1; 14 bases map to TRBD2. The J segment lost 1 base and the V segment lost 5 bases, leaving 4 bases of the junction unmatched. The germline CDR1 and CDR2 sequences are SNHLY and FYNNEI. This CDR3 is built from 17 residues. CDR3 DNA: TGTGCCAGCAGTAGACTAGCGGGGGGGCCTTCCTACAATGAGCAGTTCTTC. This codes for CASSRLAGGPSYNEQFF.

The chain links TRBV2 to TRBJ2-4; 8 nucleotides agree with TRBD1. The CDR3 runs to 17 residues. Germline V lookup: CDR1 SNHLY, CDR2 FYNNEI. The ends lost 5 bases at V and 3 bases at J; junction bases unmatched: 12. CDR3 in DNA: TGTGCCAGCAGTCCGGACAGGGCTTCCTTTGACAAAAACATTCAGTACTTC. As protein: CASSPDRASFDKNIQYF.

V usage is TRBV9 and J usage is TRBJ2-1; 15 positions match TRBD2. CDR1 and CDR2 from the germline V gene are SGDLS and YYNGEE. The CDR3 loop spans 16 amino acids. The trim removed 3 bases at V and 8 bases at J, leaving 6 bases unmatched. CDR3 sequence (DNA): TGTGCCAGCAGCGCTGGGGGACTAGCGGGGGGTTATGAGCAGTTCTTC. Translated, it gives CASSAGGLAGGYEQFF.

CDR3 coding DNA: TGTGCCAGCAGCTGCGGGGGGCGCCAGCTAACCGATCAGCCCCAGCATTTT. Translated: CASSCGGRQLTDQPQHF. The chain carries TRBV12-1 and TRBJ1-5. TRBV12-1 is a known pseudogene. CDR3 size: 17 residues.